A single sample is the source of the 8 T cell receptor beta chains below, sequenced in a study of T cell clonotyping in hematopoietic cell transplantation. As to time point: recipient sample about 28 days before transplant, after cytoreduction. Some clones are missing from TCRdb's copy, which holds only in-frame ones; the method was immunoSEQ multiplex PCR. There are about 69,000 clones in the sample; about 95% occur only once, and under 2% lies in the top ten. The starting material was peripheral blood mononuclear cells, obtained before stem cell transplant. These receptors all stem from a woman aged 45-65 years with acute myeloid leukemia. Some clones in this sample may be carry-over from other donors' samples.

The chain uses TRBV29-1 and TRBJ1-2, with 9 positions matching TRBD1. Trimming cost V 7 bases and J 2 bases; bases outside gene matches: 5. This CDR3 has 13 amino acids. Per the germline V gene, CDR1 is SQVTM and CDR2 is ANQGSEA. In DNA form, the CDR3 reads TGCAGCGCCAAAGGACAGGGGAACTATGGCTACACCTTC. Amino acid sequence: CSAKGQGNYGYTF.

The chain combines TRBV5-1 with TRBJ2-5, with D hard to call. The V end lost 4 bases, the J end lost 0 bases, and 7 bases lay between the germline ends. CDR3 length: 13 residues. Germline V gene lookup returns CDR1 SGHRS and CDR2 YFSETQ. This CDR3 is CASSTQYQETQYF. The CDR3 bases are TGCGCCAGCAGCACCCAGTACCAAGAGACCCAGTACTTC. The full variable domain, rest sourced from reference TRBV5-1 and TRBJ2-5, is KAGVTQTPRYLIKTRGQQVTLSCSPISGHRSVSWYQQTPGQGLQFLFEYFSETQRNKGNFPGRFSGRQFSNSRSEMNVSTLELGDSALYLCASSTQYQETQYFGPGTRLLVL.

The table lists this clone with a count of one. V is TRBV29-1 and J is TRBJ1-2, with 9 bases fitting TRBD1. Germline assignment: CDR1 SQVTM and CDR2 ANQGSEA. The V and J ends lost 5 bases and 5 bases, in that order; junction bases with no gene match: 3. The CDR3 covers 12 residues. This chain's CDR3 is CSVRDRVYGYTF. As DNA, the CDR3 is TGCAGCGTTCGGGACAGGGTGTATGGCTACACCTTC.

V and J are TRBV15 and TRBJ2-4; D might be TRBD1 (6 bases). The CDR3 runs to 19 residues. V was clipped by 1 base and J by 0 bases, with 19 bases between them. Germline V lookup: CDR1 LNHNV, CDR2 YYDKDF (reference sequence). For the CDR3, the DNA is TGTGCCACCAGCAGAGGCTTGGCAGGGGCCAGATTAGCCAAAAACATTCAGTACTTC. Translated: CATSRGLAGARLAKNIQYF.

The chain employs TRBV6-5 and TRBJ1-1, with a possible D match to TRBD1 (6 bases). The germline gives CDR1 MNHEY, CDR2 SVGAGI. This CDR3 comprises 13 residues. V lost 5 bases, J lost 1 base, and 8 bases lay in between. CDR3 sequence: CASSLQGNTEAFF. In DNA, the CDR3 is TGTGCCAGCAGTCTACAGGGGAACACTGAAGCTTTCTTT.

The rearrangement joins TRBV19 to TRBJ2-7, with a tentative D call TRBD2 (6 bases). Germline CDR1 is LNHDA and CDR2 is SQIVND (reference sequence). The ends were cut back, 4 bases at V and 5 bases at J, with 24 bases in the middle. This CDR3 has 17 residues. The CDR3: CASSKAVSRLGVHEQYF. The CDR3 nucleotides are TGTGCCAGTAGTAAGGCGGTCTCGAGACTAGGGGTCCACGAGCAGTACTTC.

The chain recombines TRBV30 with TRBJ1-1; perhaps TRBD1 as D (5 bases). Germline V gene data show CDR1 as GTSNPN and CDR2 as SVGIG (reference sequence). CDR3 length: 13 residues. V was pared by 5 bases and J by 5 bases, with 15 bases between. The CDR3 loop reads CAWRIEGRTEAFF. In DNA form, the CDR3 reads TGTGCCTGGCGGATAGAGGGGAGGACTGAAGCTTTCTTT.

Here the CDR3 reads CAWSGTGQGWRGGAFEQYF. As DNA, the CDR3 is TGTGCCTGGAGTGGGACCGGACAGGGGTGGAGAGGGGGGGCCTTCGAGCAGTACTTC. The chain is built from TRBV30 and TRBJ2-7; TRBD1 aligns across 9 bases. The ends lost 1 base at V and 6 bases at J; junction bases unmatched: 22. CDR1 and CDR2 (germline): GTSNPN, SVGIG (reference sequence). The CDR3 is made up of 19 amino acids.